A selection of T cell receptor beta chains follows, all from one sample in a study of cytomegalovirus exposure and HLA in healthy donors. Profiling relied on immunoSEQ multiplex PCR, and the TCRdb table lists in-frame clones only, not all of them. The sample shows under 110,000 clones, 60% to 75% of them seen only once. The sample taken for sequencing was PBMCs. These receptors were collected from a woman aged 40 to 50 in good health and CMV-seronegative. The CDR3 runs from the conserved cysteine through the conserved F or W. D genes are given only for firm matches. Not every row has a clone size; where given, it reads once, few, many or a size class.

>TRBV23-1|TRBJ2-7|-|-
CASRYRNPYEQYF
TGCGCCAGCCGATACAGGAATCCCTACGAGCAGTACTTC
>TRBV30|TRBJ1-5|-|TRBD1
CAWSPGTVNQPQHF
TGTGCCTGGAGTCCAGGGACAGTCAATCAGCCCCAGCATTTT
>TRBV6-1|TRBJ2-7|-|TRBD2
CASSQAGLPYEQYF
TGTGCCAGCAGCCAAGCGGGACTGCCCTACGAGCAGTACTTC
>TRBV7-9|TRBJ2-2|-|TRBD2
CSSRPRLAGGPVTGELFF
TGTTCCAGCAGACCCAGACTAGCGGGAGGGCCTGTCACCGGGGAGCTGTTTTTT
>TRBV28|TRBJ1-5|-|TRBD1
CASSTRQGAVSNQPQHF
TGTGCCAGCAGTACCCGACAGGGGGCCGTTAGCAATCAGCCCCAGCATTTT
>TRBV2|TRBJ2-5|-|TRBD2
CASRDSGRETQYF
TGTGCCAGCAGGGATAGCGGGAGGGAGACCCAGTACTTC
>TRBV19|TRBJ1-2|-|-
CASLGRDNYGYTF
TGTGCCAGTCTAGGCAGAGACAACTATGGCTACACCTTC
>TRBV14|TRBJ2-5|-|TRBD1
CASSLLQGAKETQYF
TGTGCCAGCAGCCTACTTCAGGGGGCTAAGGAGACCCAGTACTTC
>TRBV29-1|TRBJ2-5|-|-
CSVEASTSIETQYF
TGCAGCGTTGAGGCTTCAACTAGTATCGAGACCCAGTACTTC
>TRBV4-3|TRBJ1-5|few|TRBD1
CASSQEFRGHQPQHF
TGCGCCAGCAGCCAAGAGTTCAGGGGGCATCAGCCCCAGCATTTT
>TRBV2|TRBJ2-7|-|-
CASSGVYEQYF
TGTGCCAGCAGCGGAGTCTACGAGCAGTACTTC
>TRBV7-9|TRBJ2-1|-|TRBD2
CASSPKAGRGEQFF
TGTGCCAGCAGCCCGAAAGCGGGGCGGGGTGAGCAGTTCTTC
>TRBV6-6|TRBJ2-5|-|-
CASSSVGSRETQYF
TGTGCCAGCAGTTCCGTAGGGAGTAGAGAGACCCAGTACTTC
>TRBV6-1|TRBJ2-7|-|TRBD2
CASSLAGAYEQYF
TGTGCCAGTTCGCTAGCGGGGGCCTACGAGCAGTACTTC
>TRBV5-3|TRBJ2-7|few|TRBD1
CARSSRGTGLYEQYF
TGTGCCAGAAGCTCCAGGGGGACGGGCCTCTACGAGCAGTACTTC
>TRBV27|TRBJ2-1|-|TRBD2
CASSQKSGTSGDNEQFF
TGTGCCAGCAGTCAAAAAAGCGGGACTAGCGGAGACAATGAGCAGTTCTTC
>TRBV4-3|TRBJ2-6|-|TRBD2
CASSKAERGRTGANVLTF
TGCGCCAGCAGCAAGGCGGAGCGGGGCAGGACTGGGGCCAACGTCCTGACTTTC
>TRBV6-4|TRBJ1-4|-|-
CASSETVCF
TGTGCCAGCAGTGAGACAGTCTGTTTT
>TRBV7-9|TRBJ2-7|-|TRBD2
CSSSWTSGDLAYEQYF
TGTTCCAGCAGCTGGACTAGCGGGGATCTGGCCTACGAGCAGTACTTC
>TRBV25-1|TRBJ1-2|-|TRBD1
CASSEGPGTGRGYTF
TGTGCCAGCAGTGAGGGTCCCGGGACAGGGCGCGGCTACACCTTC
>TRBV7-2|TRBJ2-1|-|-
CASSPQGNEQFF
TGTGCCAGCAGCCCGCAGGGGAATGAGCAGTTCTTC
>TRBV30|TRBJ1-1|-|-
CAWSVQAGTEAFF
TGTGCCTGGAGTGTACAAGCGGGCACTGAAGCTTTCTTT
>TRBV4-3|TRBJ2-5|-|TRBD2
CASSKGTAGGQETQYF
TGCGCCAGCAGCAAAGGGACTGCGGGGGGGCAAGAGACCCAGTACTTC
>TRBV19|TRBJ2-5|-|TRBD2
CASSTRLAGTETQYF
TGTGCCAGTAGTACTAGACTAGCGGGGACGGAGACCCAGTACTTC
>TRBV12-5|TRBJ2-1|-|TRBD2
CASAQIAGGPSEQFF
TGTGCTAGTGCCCAGATAGCGGGGGGGCCTAGTGAGCAGTTCTTC
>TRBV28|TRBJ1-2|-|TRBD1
CASSSPGQGNYGYTF
TGTGCCAGCAGCTCTCCGGGACAGGGCAACTATGGCTACACCTTC
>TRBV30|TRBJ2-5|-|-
CAWRPQRLQPQETQYF
TGTGCCTGGAGACCCCAAAGGTTACAGCCCCAAGAGACCCAGTACTTC
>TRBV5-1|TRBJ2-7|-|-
CASRQLGLGEQYF
TGCGCCAGCAGACAACTGGGGCTTGGAGAGCAGTACTTC
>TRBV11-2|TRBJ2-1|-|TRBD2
CASSSSSGLAFNEQFF
TGTGCCAGCAGCTCCTCCTCTGGACTAGCTTTCAATGAGCAGTTCTTC
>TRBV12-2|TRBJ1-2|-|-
CASRLIRGPVNYGYTF
TGTGCAAGTCGCTTAATTAGGGGCCCCGTTAACTATGGCTACACCTTC
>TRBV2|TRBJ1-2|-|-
CASSESGYGYTF
TGTGCCAGCAGTGAGTCAGGGTATGGCTACACCTTC
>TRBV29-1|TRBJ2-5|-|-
CSVEDGGGRQETQYF
TGCAGCGTTGAAGATGGCGGGGGCCGACAAGAGACCCAGTACTTC
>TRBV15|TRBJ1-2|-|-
CATSFDSSYGYTF
TGTGCCACCAGCTTCGACAGTAGCTATGGCTACACCTTC
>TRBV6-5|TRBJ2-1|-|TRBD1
CASRRTGGLDEQFF
TGTGCCAGCAGGAGGACAGGGGGCCTCGATGAGCAGTTCTTC
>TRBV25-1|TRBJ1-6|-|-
CASSDGTPLHF
TGTGCCAGCAGTGACGGGACACCCCTCCACTTT
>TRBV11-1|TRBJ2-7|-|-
CASSLEAGVKSYEQYF
TGTGCCAGCAGCTTAGAGGCAGGGGTAAAAAGCTACGAGCAGTACTTC
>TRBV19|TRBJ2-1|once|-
CASSITNFGRGQFF
TGTGCCAGTAGTATCACCAACTTTGGCCGGGGGCAGTTCTTC
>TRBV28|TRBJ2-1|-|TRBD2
CASDKSGRINEQFF
TGTGCCAGCGACAAAAGCGGGAGGATCAATGAGCAGTTCTTC
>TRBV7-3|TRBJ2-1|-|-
CASSTSSYNEQFF
TGTGCCAGCAGCACTTCGAGTTACAATGAGCAGTTCTTC
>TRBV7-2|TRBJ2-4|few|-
CASSYGSAKNIQYF
TGTGCCAGCAGCTATGGGAGCGCCAAAAACATTCAGTACTTC
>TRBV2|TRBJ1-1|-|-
CASGPPGTEAFF
TGTGCCAGTGGGCCTCCTGGGACTGAAGCTTTCTTT
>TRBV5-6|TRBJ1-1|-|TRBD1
CASSPPGQGAEAFF
TGTGCCAGCAGCCCACCGGGACAGGGGGCTGAAGCTTTCTTT
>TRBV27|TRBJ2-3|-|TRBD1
CASRTGVGGTQYF
TGTGCCAGCAGGACAGGGGTCGGCGGTACGCAGTATTTT
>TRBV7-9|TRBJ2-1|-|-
CASSPGTGAGSYNEQFF
TGTGCCAGCAGCCCCGGGACGGGAGCTGGGTCCTACAATGAGCAGTTCTTC
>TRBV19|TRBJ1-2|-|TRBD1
CASSLTSGTAYGYTF
TGTGCCAGTAGTCTCACCTCCGGGACAGCCTATGGCTACACCTTC
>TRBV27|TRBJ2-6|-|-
CASSSRQLAFSGANVLTF
TGTGCCAGCAGTTCCCGACAGTTGGCATTCTCTGGGGCCAACGTCCTGACTTTC